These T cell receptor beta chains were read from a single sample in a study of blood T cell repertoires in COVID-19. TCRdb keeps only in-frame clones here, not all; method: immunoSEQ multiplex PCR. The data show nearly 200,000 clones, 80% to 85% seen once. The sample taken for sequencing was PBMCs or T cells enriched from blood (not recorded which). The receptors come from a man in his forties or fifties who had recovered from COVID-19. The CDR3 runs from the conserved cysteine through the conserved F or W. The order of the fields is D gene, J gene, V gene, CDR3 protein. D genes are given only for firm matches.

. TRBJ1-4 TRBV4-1 CASSQPQEKLFF
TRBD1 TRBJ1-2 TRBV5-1 CASSSVPTGVNDYGYTF
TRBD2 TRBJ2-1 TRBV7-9 CASSLNLAVGDEQFF
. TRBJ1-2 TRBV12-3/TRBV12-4 CASSNRRGGYTF
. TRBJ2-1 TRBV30 CAWSVGRSSYNEQFF
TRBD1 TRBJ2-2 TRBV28 CASSWGTGDTGELFF
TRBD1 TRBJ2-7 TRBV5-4 CASRPDRASTYEQYF
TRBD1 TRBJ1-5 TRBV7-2 CASSYGQGLQPQHF
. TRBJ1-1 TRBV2 CASSEPRENTEAFF
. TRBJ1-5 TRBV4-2 CASSQDDGVDQPQHF
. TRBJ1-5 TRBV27 CASSLVAGYQPQHF
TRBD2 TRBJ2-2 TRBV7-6 CASSLVTLLAGSVGELFF
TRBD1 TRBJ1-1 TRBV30 CARTGGDAEAFF
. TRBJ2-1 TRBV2 CASSELGGSYNEQFF
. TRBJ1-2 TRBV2 CASRRIDNYGYTF
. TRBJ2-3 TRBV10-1 CASSEAGNTDTQYF
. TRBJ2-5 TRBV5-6 CASSLGSPRGETQYF
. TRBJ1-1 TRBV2 CATCLGLNTEAFF
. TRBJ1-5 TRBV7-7 CASSFSVNQPQHF
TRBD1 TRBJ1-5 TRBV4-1 CASSLTGGSQPQHF
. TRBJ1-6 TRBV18 CASSPSRPPNSPLHF
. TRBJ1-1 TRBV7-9 CASSLQGSEAFF
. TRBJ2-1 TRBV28 CASTPQYNEQFF
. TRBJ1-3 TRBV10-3 CATALAGGNTIYF
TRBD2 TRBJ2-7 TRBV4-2 CASSQGTSGGRDEQYF
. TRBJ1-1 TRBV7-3 CASSSGRNTEAFF
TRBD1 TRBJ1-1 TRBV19 CASSISTTGGTEAFF